These 27 T cell receptor beta chains originate from one sample sequenced in a study of blood T cell repertoires in COVID-19. This table comes from immunoSEQ multiplex PCR, and its TCRdb copy is limited to in-frame clones, with some not included. Of some 87,000 clones listed, approximately 82% are singletons. The sample was peripheral blood. The receptors stem from an older man with active or convalescent COVID-19.

The chain carries TRBV27 and TRBJ2-1; 10 nucleotides align to TRBD1. The junction had 4 bases not matched to a gene; V was cut back by 2 bases and J by 6 bases. CDR1 MNHEY and CDR2 SMNVEV come from the germline V gene (reference sequence). CDR3 length: 15 residues. The CDR3 spells CASSLPGTGVNEQFF. The DNA for the CDR3 is TGTGCCAGCAGTTTACCCGGGACAGGGGTCAATGAGCAGTTCTTC.

The rearrangement links TRBV24-1 to TRBJ1-2, with 8 nucleotides matching TRBD1. J was trimmed by 8 bases and V by 2 bases; bases with no gene match: 3. The germline gives CDR1 KGHDR, CDR2 SFDVKD. The CDR3 has 13 residues. The CDR3 DNA reads as TGTGCCACCAGTGATTCGACAGGGGTAGGCTACACCTTC. It translates to CATSDSTGVGYTF.

In its sample, this clone was seen once. The V gene is TRBV28, the J gene TRBJ1-5, with 7 bases fitting TRBD1. V trimming: 5 bases; J trimming: 0 bases; junction bases outside the gene matches: 28. The CDR3 contains 23 residues. CDR1 and CDR2 from the germline V gene are MDHEN and SYDVKM. The DNA for the CDR3 is TGTGCCAGCAGTCCCTTCTCAGGGCTAGTTGGGCAGGGGGTATTAGATAGCAATCAGCCCCAGCATTTT. Its translation is CASSPFSGLVGQGVLDSNQPQHF.

This clone was recorded only once. The rearrangement uses TRBV21-1 and TRBJ2-2; no DNA check was done on the table's D call, TRBD1. TRBV21-1 is a documented pseudogene. The CDR3 is 15 residues long. The DNA for the CDR3 is TGTGCCAGCAGCATCTCCGACAGGGGCCCCCGGGGAGCTGTTTTT. This gives the protein CASSISDRGPRGAVF.

The gene calls are TRBV28 and TRBJ1-2; D possibly corresponds to TRBD1 (6 bases). Germline V lookup: CDR1 MDHEN, CDR2 SYDVKM. CDR3 length: 14 amino acids. V was shortened by 2 bases and J by 4 bases, with 11 bases between the two germline ends. CDR3: CASSLEQGTYGYTF. Written as DNA, the CDR3 is TGTGCCAGCAGTTTAGAACAGGGCACCTATGGCTACACCTTC.

The V call is TRBV28, the J call TRBJ1-2; 7 positions match TRBD1. The CDR3 length is 14 residues. Germline V gene data show CDR1 as MDHEN and CDR2 as SYDVKM. Trimming took 7 bases from V and 0 from J; bases not matched to a gene: 5. The CDR3 region has the DNA TGTGCCAGCAAGGGACAGTCAGCTAACTATGGCTACACCTTC. It specifies CASKGQSANYGYTF.

The V call is TRBV6-5, the J call TRBJ2-7; no definite D call. The V gene's germline CDR1 is MNHEY and CDR2 SVGAGI. The CDR3 has 13 amino acids. The germline V and J ends were trimmed by 5 bases and 0 bases, with 8 bases remaining between them. The CDR3 reads CASSRPSSYEQYF. The CDR3 DNA is TGTGCCAGCAGTCGCCCGAGCTCCTACGAGCAGTACTTC.

This sequence joins TRBV10-3 and TRBJ2-7, with TRBD2 matching over 10 bases. Germline lookup yields CDR1 ENHRY and CDR2 SYGVKD. V dropped 3 bases and J dropped 3; count of bases not matched to a gene: 5. The CDR3 has 15 amino acids. For the CDR3, the DNA is TGTGCCATCAGTGAATCGGTAGCGGGGGGCTACGAGCAGTACTTC. It encodes CAISESVAGGYEQYF.

The chain joins TRBV6-5 to TRBJ2-7; 10 bases agree with TRBD2. Germline values: CDR1 MNHEY, CDR2 SVGAGI. The CDR3 covers 16 residues. Germline trimming cut 4 bases from V and 0 bases from J; bases unmatched to any gene: 6. The CDR3 region has the DNA TGTGCCAGCAGTTCACGGCGACTAGCGGGCTCCTACGAGCAGTACTTC. Protein sequence: CASSSRRLAGSYEQYF.

This chain uses TRBV28 with TRBJ1-6, with D possibly TRBD1 on 5 matching bases. Deletions cut 3 bases from V and 7 bases from J, with 10 bases between. The CDR3 has 14 amino acids. In germline, CDR1 is MDHEN, CDR2 SYDVKM. CDR3 sequence: CASSFGARNSPLHF. The CDR3 coding sequence is TGTGCCAGCAGTTTTGGGGCGAGGAATTCACCCCTCCACTTT. The full variable domain, in which reference TRBV28 and TRBJ1-6 provide the parts outside the CDR3, is DVKVTQSSRYLVKRTGEKVFLECVQDMDHENMFWYRQDPGLGLRLIYFSYDVKMKEKGDIPEGYSVSREKKERFSLILESASTNQTSMYLCASSFGARNSPLHFGNGTRLTVT.

The DNA for the CDR3 is TGTGCCAGCAGTTTCAATCAGGGAATTGGCTACACCTTC. It specifies CASSFNQGIGYTF. The V and J genes are TRBV12-3 or TRBV12-4 and TRBJ1-2, with D possibly TRBD1 on 5 matching bases. The CDR3 sequence is 13 residues long. Trimming shortened V by 3 bases and J by 7 bases, and 12 bases separated the two germline ends.

The chain combines TRBV24-1 with TRBJ1-2; D gene uncertain. Germline CDR1 reads KGHDR; CDR2 reads SFDVKD. The CDR3 is 13 residues long. V lost 4 bases and J 6 bases, leaving 11 bases between the germline ends. Here the CDR3 DNA reads TGTGCCACCAGTGACCGGACTGAAGATGGCTACACCTTC. It encodes CATSDRTEDGYTF.

This sequence joins TRBV2 and TRBJ2-7; weak D call: TRBD1 (6 bases). Germline CDR1 is SNHLY and CDR2 is FYNNEI. V was pared by 4 bases and J by 7 bases, with 17 bases between. The CDR3 is 14 amino acids. The CDR3 sequence: CASSGGQGIKEQYF. As DNA, the CDR3 is TGTGCCAGCAGTGGTGGGCAGGGGATTAAAGAGCAGTACTTC. Together with reference TRBV2 and TRBJ2-7, the CDR3 gives the full variable domain: EPEVTQTPSHQVTQMGQEVILRCVPISNHLYFYWYRQILGQKVEFLVSFYNNEISEKSEIFDDQFSVERPDGSNFTLKIRSTKLEDSAMYFCASSGGQGIKEQYFGPGTRLTVT.

The J gene is TRBJ2-7, the V gene TRBV5-1; 12 bases match TRBD1. CDR3 length equals 15 residues. The trim removed 0 bases at V and 7 bases at J, leaving 5 bases unmatched. CDR1 SGHRS and CDR2 YFSETQ come from the germline V gene. The CDR3 nucleotides read TGCGCCAGCAGCTTGGCGGGACAGGGGGCTTGGGAGCAGTACTTC. It is translated as CASSLAGQGAWEQYF.

V usage is TRBV5-5 and J usage is TRBJ2-3; possible D gene TRBD2, 5 bases. Per germline, CDR1 SGHKS and CDR2 YYEKEE (reference sequence). V lost 4 bases and J lost 5, with 23 bases in between. This CDR3 is 17 amino acids long. CDR3 DNA: TGTGCCAGCAGCAATTCCCTTCGCGGGCCAAGTGAAGATACGCAGTATTTT. This codes for CASSNSLRGPSEDTQYF.

This chain joins TRBV7-8 and TRBJ1-6; 7 bases line up with TRBD1. The trim removed 5 bases at V and 7 bases at J, leaving 8 bases unmatched. CDR1 and CDR2 from the germline V gene are SGHVS and FQNEAQ. The CDR3 length is 15 residues. The CDR3 is CASSPNRDRNSPLHF. The CDR3 DNA reads TGTGCCAGCAGCCCCAACCGGGACAGAAATTCACCCCTCCACTTT.

In regard to this clone: As the CDR3 is not closed by the conserved phenylalanine or tryptophan, this likely results from a read error. The DNA is omitted, as the CDR3 cannot be located on it reliably, and the CDR3 follows TCRdb's listing. The V call is TRBV7-9, the J call TRBJ1-1; TRBD1 is taken as the D call from the table, unchecked against the DNA. The CDR3 length equals 13 residues, ends included. Germline CDR1 and CDR2: SEHNR and FQNEAQ (reference sequence). CDR3 loop: CASSPQGPPFLLI.

The chain combines TRBV27 with TRBJ1-5; D might be TRBD1 (5 bases). The CDR3 is 15 amino acids. Germline CDR1 reads MNHEY; CDR2 reads SMNVEV (reference sequence). V lost 2 bases to trimming and J lost 6 bases, with 14 bases between them. CDR3 nucleotide sequence: TGTGCCAGCAGTTTAATTGCGGGGGTGGCTCAGCCCCAGCATTTT. It encodes CASSLIAGVAQPQHF.

The rearrangement links TRBV3-1 (or the pseudogene TRBV3-2) to TRBJ1-4, with 8 bases fitting TRBD1. The CDR3 totals 15 residues. Per the germline V gene, CDR1 is LGHDT and CDR2 is YNNKEL (reference sequence). After removal of 3 bases from V and 8 bases from J, the junction contained 8 bases not matched to a gene. The CDR3 sequence is CASSHHEDRAEKLFF. DNA for the CDR3: TGTGCCAGCAGCCATCACGAGGACAGGGCGGAAAAACTGTTTTTT.

J is TRBJ2-7 and V is TRBV28, with 8 bases that match TRBD1. Trimming at V came to 8 bases and at J to 7 bases, leaving 19 bases not matched to a gene. CDR3 length: 16 residues. The germline V gene has CDR1 MDHEN and CDR2 SYDVKM. CDR3 sequence reads: CASGKDRDEAKREQYF. CDR3 nucleotide sequence: TGTGCCAGCGGAAAGGACAGGGACGAGGCTAAGAGAGAGCAGTACTTC.

This chain uses TRBV24-1 with TRBJ2-1, with 15 nucleotides matching TRBD2. V was pared by 5 bases and J by 7 bases, with 11 bases of the junction left unmatched. The CDR3 runs 18 residues. In germline, CDR1 is KGHDR, CDR2 SFDVKD. The CDR3 nucleotides read TGTGCCACCAGTGGGGGGAGGACTAGCGGGAGGGCCTGGAATGAGCAGTTCTTC. This encodes CATSGGRTSGRAWNEQFF.

The chain couples TRBV6-2 or TRBV6-3 to TRBJ1-5; possible D gene TRBD1, 5 bases. The CDR3 extends over 13 amino acids. V lost 6 bases and J 5 bases, leaving 11 bases between the germline ends. Per germline, CDR1 MNHEY and CDR2 SVGEGT. CDR3: CASSPDSYQPQHF. In DNA, the CDR3 is TGTGCCAGCAGCCCCGACAGTTATCAGCCCCAGCATTTT.

In its sample, this clone ranks as medium-sized (0.01 to 0.1%). The J gene is TRBJ2-3, the V gene TRBV19; TRBD2 might be the D (7 bases). CDR3 length: 15 amino acids. V lost 2 bases and J lost 5, with 14 bases in between. The V gene's germline CDR1 is LNHDA and CDR2 SQIVND (reference sequence). The DNA for the CDR3 is TGTGCCAGTAGTATACGAGGGGGGGAGGGAGATACGCAGTATTTT. It is translated as CASSIRGGEGDTQYF.

V gene TRBV29-1 combines with J gene TRBJ1-2; 8 positions agree with TRBD1. The CDR3 runs 13 residues. Trimming removed 6 bases from V and 8 bases from J; junction bases left unmatched: 11. Germline lookup yields CDR1 SQVTM and CDR2 ANQGSEA. The CDR3 region is CSVGDGTGAGYTF. The CDR3, as DNA: TGCAGCGTGGGGGATGGGACAGGCGCGGGCTACACCTTC. Filled out from reference TRBV29-1 and TRBJ1-2, the complete variable domain reads SAVISQKPSRDICQRGTSLTIQCQVDSQVTMMFWYRQQPGQSLTLIATANQGSEATYESGFVIDKFPISRPNLTFSTLTVSNMSPEDSSIYLCSVGDGTGAGYTFGSGTRLTVV.

The chain joins TRBV7-2 to TRBJ1-3; TRBD1 matches 10 bases. CDR3 length equals 17 residues. Germline CDR1 SGHTA, CDR2 FQGNSA. Trimming at V came to 0 bases and at J to 3 bases, leaving 5 bases not matched to a gene. The CDR3 here is CASSLAGTGAFGNTIYF. DNA for the CDR3: TGTGCCAGCAGCTTAGCGGGGACAGGGGCTTTTGGAAACACCATATATTTT.

The chain couples TRBV28 to TRBJ1-5, with a tentative D call TRBD1 (5 bases). This CDR3 has 16 amino acids. V was pared by 5 bases and J by 0 bases, with 14 bases between. Per germline, CDR1 MDHEN and CDR2 SYDVKM. The CDR3 DNA follows: TGTGCCAGCAGTCCTACCCAGGGTTCTAGCAATCAGCCCCAGCATTTT. It encodes CASSPTQGSSNQPQHF.

The chain uses TRBV19 and TRBJ2-2, with 12 bases aligning to TRBD2. CDR3 length equals 15 residues. V lost 7 bases to trimming and J lost 5 bases; unmatched junction nucleotides: 5. Germline CDR1 and CDR2: LNHDA and SQIVND (reference sequence). The CDR3 protein is CASTRTSGATGELFF. CDR3 DNA sequence: TGTGCCAGTACCCGGACTAGCGGGGCAACCGGGGAGCTGTTTTTT.